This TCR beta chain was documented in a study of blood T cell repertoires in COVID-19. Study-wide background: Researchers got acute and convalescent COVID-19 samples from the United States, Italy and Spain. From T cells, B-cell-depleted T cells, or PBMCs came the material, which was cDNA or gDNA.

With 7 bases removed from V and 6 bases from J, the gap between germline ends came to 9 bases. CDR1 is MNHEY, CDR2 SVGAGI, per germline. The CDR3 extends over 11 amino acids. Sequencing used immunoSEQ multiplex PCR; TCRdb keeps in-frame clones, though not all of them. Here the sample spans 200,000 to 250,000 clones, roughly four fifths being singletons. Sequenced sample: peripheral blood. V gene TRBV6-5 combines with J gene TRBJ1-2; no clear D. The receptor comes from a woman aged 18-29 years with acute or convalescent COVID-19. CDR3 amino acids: CASTSGNGYTF. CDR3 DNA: TGTGCCAGCACGTCGGGGAATGGCTACACCTTC.